Listed below are T cell receptor beta chains from one sample, sequenced in a study of CD8+CD57+ T cells in acquired aplastic anemia. From the reads, TCRdb called clonotypes with MiXCR, one entry per CDR3 protein. The sample carries 35,000 to 45,000 distinct CDR3 sequences, roughly 65% recorded once. The specimen sequenced was sorted CD4+, CD8+, or CD8+CD57+ T cells (not recorded which) from PBMCs. Receptor source: a human donor in good health, serving as a control. CDR3s include the opening cysteine and the closing phenylalanine or tryptophan. A D gene is named only where the DNA matches it firmly. The size of a clone is reported for some rows only, either as once, few or many, or as a class for expanded clones.

v_call	j_call	clone_size	d_call	cdr3_nt	cdr3_aa
TRBV20-1	TRBJ2-5	.	.	TGCAGTGCTAGCCCTAGGAGGGACTGGACAGAGACCCAGTACTTC	CSASPRRDWTETQYF
TRBV15	TRBJ2-1	.	.	TGTGCCACCAGCAGAGTCCTTCCCATGCGGAACCACAATGAGCAGTTCTTC	CATSRVLPMRNHNEQFF
TRBV9	TRBJ2-3	.	.	TGTGCCACCTCGGTCAGGGGTAGCACAGATACGCAGTATTTT	CATSVRGSTDTQYF
TRBV7-2	TRBJ1-6	.	.	TGTGCCAGCAGCTTAGCCGGGGGCAGTGATTCACCCCTCCACTTT	CASSLAGGSDSPLHF
TRBV25-1	TRBJ1-6	.	.	TGTGCCAGCAGTGAAATAGGTAACAGGCTGGGGAATTCACCCCTCCACTTT	CASSEIGNRLGNSPLHF
TRBV7-8	TRBJ2-7	once	TRBD1	TGTGCCAGCAGCCTGACAGGGTCAACCTACGAGCAGTACTTC	CASSLTGSTYEQYF
TRBV6-5	TRBJ1-2	many	.	TGTGCCAGCAGTTCACATTGGGGTAACTATGGCTACACCTTC	CASSSHWGNYGYTF
TRBV7-2	TRBJ2-7	.	.	TGTGCCAGCAGCTTAGACAGGGTCTACGAGCAGTACTTC	CASSLDRVYEQYF
TRBV19	TRBJ1-5	.	.	TGTGCCAGTAGTATAGAAGCGGGAAGCAATCAGCCCCAGCATTTT	CASSIEAGSNQPQHF
TRBV24-1	TRBJ1-5	.	.	TGTGCCACCAGTGACTCCGGACCGGGCGGGTGGGACAATCAGCCCCAGCATTTT	CATSDSGPGGWDNQPQHF
TRBV14	TRBJ2-3	.	.	TGTGCCAGCAGCCAAGATCCAGCACTAGAGGGGGGAGGGTCCACAGATACGCAGTATTTT	CASSQDPALEGGGSTDTQYF
TRBV29-1	TRBJ1-1	.	.	TGCAGCGCTGAAGGGGAGGAATCTGAAGCTCTCTTT	CSAEGEESEALF
TRBV25-1	TRBJ2-2	.	TRBD1	TGTGCCAGCAGTGCGTCAGGGGGCCCCGGGGAGCTGTTTTTT	CASSASGGPGELFF
TRBV10-3	TRBJ1-6	once	TRBD1	TGTGCCATCCGACAGGGGGTCGATAATTCACCCCTCCACTTT	CAIRQGVDNSPLHF
TRBV4-2	TRBJ2-3	many	.	TGTGCCAGCAGCCAAGACTGGTATAGCACAGATACGCAGTATTTT	CASSQDWYSTDTQYF
TRBV15	TRBJ1-1	.	.	TGTGCCACCAGCAGAGATCGCACAGTGAACACTGAAGCTTTCTTT	CATSRDRTVNTEAFF
TRBV11-2	TRBJ1-1	.	.	TGTGCCAGCAGCTTAGATACAGGAATGAACGCTGAAGCTTCCTTT	CASSLDTGMNAEASF
TRBV7-2	TRBJ2-5	medium-sized	TRBD1	TGTGCCAGCAGCAATTACCCCGGGACAGGGGTGACCCAGTACTTC	CASSNYPGTGVTQYF
TRBV6-1	TRBJ1-6	.	TRBD1	TGTGCCGCAGACAGGGGGAATAATTCACCCCTCCACTTT	CAADRGNNSPLHF
TRBV11-1	TRBJ2-1	large	.	TGTGCCAGCAGTCCCTTCCGGGACTCCTTGTACAATGAGCAGTTCTTC	CASSPFRDSLYNEQFF
TRBV24-1	TRBJ2-3	.	.	TGTGCCACCAGTGACTTGGGAGATGCGCAGTATTTT	CATSDLGDAQYF
TRBV19	TRBJ2-1	.	TRBD2	TGTGCCAGTAGTGGCCTAGCGGGGGGTAAGCAGTTCTTC	CASSGLAGGKQFF
TRBV15	TRBJ1-2	.	.	TGTGCCACCAGCAGAGGGTCCGGTGCTAACTATGGCTACACCTTC	CATSRGSGANYGYTF
TRBV20-1	TRBJ2-3	many	TRBD2	TGCAGTGCTAGTGGGGGGGTGATGGATACGCAGTATTTT	CSASGGVMDTQYF
TRBV9	TRBJ2-2	few	.	TGTGCCAGCAGCGTAGGGGGCGGGGAGCTGTTTTTT	CASSVGGGELFF
TRBV19	TRBJ2-5	.	.	TGTGCCAGTAGTATCCAGGGAGGTCAAGAGACCCAGTACTTC	CASSIQGGQETQYF
TRBV10-3	TRBJ2-5	.	.	TGTGCCATCAGTGAGTCGTCAGGGCGAAAACAAGAGACCCAGTACTTC	CAISESSGRKQETQYF
TRBV7-6	TRBJ2-2	.	.	TGTGCCAGCAGCTTAGACACCGGGGAGCTGTTTTTT	CASSLDTGELFF
TRBV7-9	TRBJ1-6	.	.	TGTGCCAGCAGCTTTGGGACAATCGATTCACCCCTCCACTTT	CASSFGTIDSPLHF
TRBV4-3	TRBJ2-3	.	TRBD1	TGCGCCAGCAGCCAGGGGACAGGCCCTACAGATACGCAGTATTTT	CASSQGTGPTDTQYF
TRBV6-2/TRBV6-3	TRBJ2-5	many	TRBD1	TGTGCCAGCAGTCCGACAGGGGAAGAGACCCAGTACTTC	CASSPTGEETQYF
TRBV14	TRBJ2-3	once	.	TGTGCCAGCAGCAACCCCGGGGGGCGTAGGGGCCCGGATACGCAGTATTTT	CASSNPGGRRGPDTQYF
TRBV25-1	TRBJ2-7	.	.	TGTGCCAGTAGTATCTCATCAGGGAGTCCCGAGCAGTACTTC	CASSISSGSPEQYF
TRBV7-9	TRBJ2-5	medium-sized	.	TGTGCCAGCAGCTCCATCCAAGAGACCCAGTACTTC	CASSSIQETQYF
TRBV25-1	TRBJ2-7	.	.	TGTGCCAGCAGTGGGAGGGTTGTGGGCGAGCAGTACTTC	CASSGRVVGEQYF
TRBV5-1	TRBJ1-6	.	.	TGCGCCAGCAGCCTCGGTATGGAGGATAATTCACCCCTCCACTTT	CASSLGMEDNSPLHF
TRBV5-4	TRBJ1-2	.	.	TGTGCCAGCAGCTTGCGACAGACCTATGGCTACACCTTC	CASSLRQTYGYTF
TRBV14	TRBJ2-3	once	.	TGTGCCAGCAGCCAAGACTACAGGGAAGCCACAGATACGCAGTATTTT	CASSQDYREATDTQYF
TRBV2	TRBJ1-2	.	.	TGTGCCAGCAGCCAGACAGGTCCTGGCTACACCTTC	CASSQTGPGYTF
TRBV20-1	TRBJ2-7	once	.	TGCAGTGCTGAGGGAAGGGTCTACGAGCAGTACTTC	CSAEGRVYEQYF
TRBV6-1	TRBJ1-5	many	.	TGTGCCCTAGGCGGGGGCCGACAGCCCCAGCATTTT	CALGGGRQPQHF
TRBV7-2	TRBJ2-1	many	TRBD2	TGTGCCAGCAGCTTAGGGGGCGGGGGAATCTACAATGAGCAGTTCTTC	CASSLGGGGIYNEQFF
TRBV7-9	TRBJ2-2	.	.	TGTGCCAGCAGCTCGATCAACGGGGAGCTGTTTTTT	CASSSINGELFF
TRBV29-1	TRBJ1-2	.	.	TGCAGCGTTGAAGAAATCCGGAACTATGGCTACACCTTC	CSVEEIRNYGYTF
TRBV6-1	TRBJ1-3	many	.	TGTGCCAGCAGGTTGGGAAACACCATATATTTT	CASRLGNTIYF
TRBV10-3	TRBJ1-4	.	.	TGTGACATCAGCGTAACGGGGGGAGCTAATGAAAAACTGTTTTTT	CDISVTGGANEKLFF
TRBV29-1	TRBJ2-7	.	.	TGCAGCGTTGAAGCAGGGCAATACGAGCAGTACTTC	CSVEAGQYEQYF
TRBV9	TRBJ2-3	.	TRBD2	TGTGCCAGCAGCCAAGCCAGCGGGGGGGCCGGAGATACGCAGTATTTT	CASSQASGGAGDTQYF
TRBV2	TRBJ2-7	.	TRBD1	TGTGCCAGCACCCTGGACAGGGGAGAGCAGTACTTC	CASTLDRGEQYF
TRBV7-2	TRBJ1-2	.	.	TGTGCCAGCAGCTTAGGAGGGTTTACTAATGGCTACACCTTC	CASSLGGFTNGYTF
TRBV28	TRBJ2-7	many	TRBD2	TGTGCCAGCAGTTTAGAGTCCAGCGGGGTTGTCTACGAGCAGTACTTC	CASSLESSGVVYEQYF
TRBV19	TRBJ2-7	medium-sized	.	TGTGCCAGTAGTATAGGGGGGAACTCCTACGAGCAGTACTTC	CASSIGGNSYEQYF
TRBV10-3	TRBJ1-5	.	TRBD1	TGTGCCATCAGTTCGACAGGGGAAATTTATAGCAATCAGCCCCAGCATTTT	CAISSTGEIYSNQPQHF
TRBV5-1	TRBJ1-1	.	.	TGCGCCAGCAGCGTGTCGGACCTGAACACTGAAGCTTTCTTT	CASSVSDLNTEAFF